This T cell receptor (beta chain) was captured by sequencing in a study of siplizumab effects on memory and regulatory T cells. Data came from immunoSEQ multiplex PCR; TCRdb stores just in-frame clones and leaves some out. The table has around 100,000 clones, 80% to 95% seen once. On this clone: The target antigen is unknown.

The study's findings and limits: Researchers could map only a minor fraction of alloreactive clones to unstimulated subsets. No assignable naive or memory phenotype existed for roughly 80-96% of proliferating CD4+ or CD8+ clones.

Germline V CDR1 and CDR2: SEHNR, FQNEAQ (reference sequence). The CDR3 loop spans 13 amino acids. V dropped 1 base and J dropped 6 bases, with 7 bases sitting between them. The sample consisted of non-Treg CD4+ T cells sorted from blood. The chain couples TRBV7-9 to TRBJ1-5; D is uncertain. This receptor was identified in a human donor in good health. The DNA of the CDR3 is TGTGCCAGCAGCTTAGGAGGGCTTCAGCCCCAGCATTTT. Translating it yields CASSLGGLQPQHF.